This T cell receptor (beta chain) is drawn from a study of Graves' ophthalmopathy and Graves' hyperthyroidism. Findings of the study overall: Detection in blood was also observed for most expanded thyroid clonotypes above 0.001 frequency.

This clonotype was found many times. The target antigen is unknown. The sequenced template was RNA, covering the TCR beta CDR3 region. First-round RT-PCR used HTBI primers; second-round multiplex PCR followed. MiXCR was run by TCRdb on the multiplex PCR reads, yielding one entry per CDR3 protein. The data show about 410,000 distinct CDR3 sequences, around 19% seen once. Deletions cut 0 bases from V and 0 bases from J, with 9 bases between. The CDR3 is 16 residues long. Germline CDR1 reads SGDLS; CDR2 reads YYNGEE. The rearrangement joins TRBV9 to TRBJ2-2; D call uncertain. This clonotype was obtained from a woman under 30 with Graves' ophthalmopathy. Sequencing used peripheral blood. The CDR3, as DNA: TGTGCCAGCAGCGTAGCCCCGTTTGCGAACACCGGGGAGCTGTTTTTT. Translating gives CASSVAPFANTGELFF.